The present TCR beta chain was sequenced within a study of beta chain features in type 1 diabetes. Overall study findings and caveats: Patients with Type 1 diabetes showed moderately but significantly shorter TCRB CDR3s in all four CD4+ subsets. Patients with type 1 diabetes carried fewer insertions and had more deletions at their VDJ junctions.

This clone has a handful of counts. What it binds is not known. Of the isolated RNA, all was reverse transcribed, and so the sequenced material was expressed TCRB transcripts. This table comes from immunoSEQ multiplex PCR, and its TCRdb copy is limited to in-frame clones, with some not included. The data show around 280,000 clones, with approximately 15% seen just once and approximately 0.015% held by the top ten. Germline CDR1 MGHRA, CDR2 YSYEKL. The CDR3 runs 16 residues. The ends lost 2 bases at V and 2 bases at J; junction bases unmatched: 8. This TCR was sampled from a man between 18 and 35 years old with type 1 diabetes. The chain carries TRBV4-1 and TRBJ1-2; 7 bases map to TRBD1. Material: naive CD4+ T cells from blood. The CDR3 DNA reads as TGCGCCAGCAGCCAAACCCCGGGACAGATAAACTATGGCTACACCTTC. Its translation: CASSQTPGQINYGYTF.